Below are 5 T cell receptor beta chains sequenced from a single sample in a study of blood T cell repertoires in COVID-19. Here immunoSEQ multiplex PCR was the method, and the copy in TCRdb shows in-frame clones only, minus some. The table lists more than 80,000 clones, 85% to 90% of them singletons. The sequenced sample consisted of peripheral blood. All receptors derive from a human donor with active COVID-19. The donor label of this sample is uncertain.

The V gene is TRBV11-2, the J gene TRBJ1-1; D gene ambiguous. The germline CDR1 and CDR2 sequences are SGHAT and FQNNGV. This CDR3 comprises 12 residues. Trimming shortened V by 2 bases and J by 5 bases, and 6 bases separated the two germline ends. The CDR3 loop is CASSLILTEAFF. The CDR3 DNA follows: TGTGCCAGCAGCTTAATCTTGACTGAAGCTTTCTTT.

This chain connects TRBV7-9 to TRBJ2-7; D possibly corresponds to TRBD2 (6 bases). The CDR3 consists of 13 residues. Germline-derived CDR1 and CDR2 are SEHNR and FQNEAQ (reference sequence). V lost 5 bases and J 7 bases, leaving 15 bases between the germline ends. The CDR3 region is CASSPSGTREQYF. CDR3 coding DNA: TGTGCCAGCAGCCCATCCGGGACTCGAGAGCAGTACTTC.

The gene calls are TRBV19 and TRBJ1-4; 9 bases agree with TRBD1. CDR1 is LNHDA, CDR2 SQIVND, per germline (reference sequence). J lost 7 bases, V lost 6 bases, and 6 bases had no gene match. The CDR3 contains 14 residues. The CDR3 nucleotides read TGTGCCAGTAGGTCCGGGACAGGGCTTGAAAAACTGTTTTTT. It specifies CASRSGTGLEKLFF.

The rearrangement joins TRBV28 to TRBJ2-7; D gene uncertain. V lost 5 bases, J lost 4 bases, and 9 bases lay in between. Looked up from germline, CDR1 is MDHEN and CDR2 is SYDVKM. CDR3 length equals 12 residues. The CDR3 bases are TGTGCCAGCAGTGAGAGCCCATACGAGCAGTACTTC. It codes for CASSESPYEQYF.

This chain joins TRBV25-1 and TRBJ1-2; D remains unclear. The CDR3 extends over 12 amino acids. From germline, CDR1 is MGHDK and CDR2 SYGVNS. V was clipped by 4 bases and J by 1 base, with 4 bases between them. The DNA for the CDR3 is TGTGCCAGCAGTGCGGGTAACTATGGCTACACCTTC. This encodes CASSAGNYGYTF.